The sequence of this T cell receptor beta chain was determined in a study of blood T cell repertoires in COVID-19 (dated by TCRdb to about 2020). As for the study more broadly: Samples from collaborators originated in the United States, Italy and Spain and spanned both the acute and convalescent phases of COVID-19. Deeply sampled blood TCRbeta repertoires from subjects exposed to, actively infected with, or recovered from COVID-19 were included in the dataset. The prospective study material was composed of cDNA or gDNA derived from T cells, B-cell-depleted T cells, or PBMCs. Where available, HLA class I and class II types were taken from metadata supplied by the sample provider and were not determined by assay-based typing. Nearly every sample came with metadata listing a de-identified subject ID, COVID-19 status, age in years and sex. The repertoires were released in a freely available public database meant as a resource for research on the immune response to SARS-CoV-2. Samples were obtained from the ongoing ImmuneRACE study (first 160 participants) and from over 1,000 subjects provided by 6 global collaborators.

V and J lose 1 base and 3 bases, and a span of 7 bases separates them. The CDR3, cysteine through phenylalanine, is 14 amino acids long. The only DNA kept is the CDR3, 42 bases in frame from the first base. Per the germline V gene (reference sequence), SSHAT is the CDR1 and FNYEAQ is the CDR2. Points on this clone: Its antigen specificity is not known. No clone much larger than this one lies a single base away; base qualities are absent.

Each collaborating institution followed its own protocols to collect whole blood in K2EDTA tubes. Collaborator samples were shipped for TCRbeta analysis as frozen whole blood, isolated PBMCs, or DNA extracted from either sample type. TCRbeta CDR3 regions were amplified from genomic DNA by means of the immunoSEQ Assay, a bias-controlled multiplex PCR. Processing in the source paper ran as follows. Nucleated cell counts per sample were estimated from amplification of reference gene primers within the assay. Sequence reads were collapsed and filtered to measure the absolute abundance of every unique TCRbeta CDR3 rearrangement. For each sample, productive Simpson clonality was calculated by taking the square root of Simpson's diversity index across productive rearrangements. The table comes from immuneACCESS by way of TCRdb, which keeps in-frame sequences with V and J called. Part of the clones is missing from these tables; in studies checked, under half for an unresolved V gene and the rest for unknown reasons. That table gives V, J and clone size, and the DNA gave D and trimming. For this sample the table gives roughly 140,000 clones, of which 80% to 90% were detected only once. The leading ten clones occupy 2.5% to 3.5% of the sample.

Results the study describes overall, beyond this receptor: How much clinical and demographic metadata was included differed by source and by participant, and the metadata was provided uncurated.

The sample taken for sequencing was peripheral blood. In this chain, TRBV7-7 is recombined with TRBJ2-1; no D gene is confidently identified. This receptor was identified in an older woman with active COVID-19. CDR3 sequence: CASSLGAGYNEQFF. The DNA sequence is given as TGTGCCAGCAGCTTAGGGGCAGGCTACAATGAGCAGTTCTTC. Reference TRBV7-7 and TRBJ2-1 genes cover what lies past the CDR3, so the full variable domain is GAGVSQSPRYKVTKRGQDVTLRCDPISSHATLYWYQQALGQGPEFLTYFNYEAQPDKSGLPSDRFSAERPEGSISTLTIQRTEQRDSAMYRCASSLGAGYNEQFFGPGTRLTVL.